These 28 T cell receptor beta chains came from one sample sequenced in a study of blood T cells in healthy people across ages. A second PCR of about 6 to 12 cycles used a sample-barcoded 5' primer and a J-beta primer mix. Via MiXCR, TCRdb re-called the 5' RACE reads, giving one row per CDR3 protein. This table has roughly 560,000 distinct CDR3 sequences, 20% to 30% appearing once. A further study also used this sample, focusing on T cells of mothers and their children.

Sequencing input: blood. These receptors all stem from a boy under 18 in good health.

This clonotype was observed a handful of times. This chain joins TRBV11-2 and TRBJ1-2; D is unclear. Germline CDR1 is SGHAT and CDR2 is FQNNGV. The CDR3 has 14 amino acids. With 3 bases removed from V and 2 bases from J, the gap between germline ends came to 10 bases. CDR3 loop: CASSLQVNNYGYTF. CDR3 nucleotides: TGTGCCAGCAGCTTGCAGGTGAACAACTATGGCTACACCTTC.

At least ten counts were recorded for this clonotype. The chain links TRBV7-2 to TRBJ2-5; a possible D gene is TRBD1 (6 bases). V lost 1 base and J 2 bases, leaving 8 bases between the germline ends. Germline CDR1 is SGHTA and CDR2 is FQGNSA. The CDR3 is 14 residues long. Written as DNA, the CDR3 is TGTGCCAGCAGCTTAGTAGGACAGCAAGAGACCCAGTACTTC. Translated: CASSLVGQQETQYF.

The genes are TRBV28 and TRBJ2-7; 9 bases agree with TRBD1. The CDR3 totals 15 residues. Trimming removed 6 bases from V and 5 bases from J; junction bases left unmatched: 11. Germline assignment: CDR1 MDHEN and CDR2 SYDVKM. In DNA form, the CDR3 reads TGTGCCAGCAGAAGAATGGGACAGGGTAAGAACGAGCAGTACTTC. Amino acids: CASRRMGQGKNEQYF.

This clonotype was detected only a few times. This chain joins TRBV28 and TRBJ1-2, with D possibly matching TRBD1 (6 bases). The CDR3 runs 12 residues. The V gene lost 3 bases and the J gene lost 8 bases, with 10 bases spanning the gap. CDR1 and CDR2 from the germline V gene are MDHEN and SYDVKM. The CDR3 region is CASSFNRAGYTF. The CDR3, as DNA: TGTGCCAGCAGTTTTAACAGGGCAGGCTACACCTTC.

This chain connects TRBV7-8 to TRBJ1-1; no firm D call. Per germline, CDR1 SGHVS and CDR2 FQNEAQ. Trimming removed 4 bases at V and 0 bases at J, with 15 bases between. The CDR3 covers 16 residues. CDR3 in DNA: TGTGCCAGCAGCTCAAGTCCGGCGGGCGTGAACACTGAAGCTTTCTTT. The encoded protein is CASSSSPAGVNTEAFF.

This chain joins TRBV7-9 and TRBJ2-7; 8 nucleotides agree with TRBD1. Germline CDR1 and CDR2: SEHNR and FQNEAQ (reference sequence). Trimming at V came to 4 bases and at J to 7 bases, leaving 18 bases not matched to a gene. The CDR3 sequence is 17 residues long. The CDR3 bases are TGTGCCAGCAGCTCAGATGACAGGGGCGTTTATCCGGGAGAGCAGTACTTC. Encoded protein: CASSSDDRGVYPGEQYF.

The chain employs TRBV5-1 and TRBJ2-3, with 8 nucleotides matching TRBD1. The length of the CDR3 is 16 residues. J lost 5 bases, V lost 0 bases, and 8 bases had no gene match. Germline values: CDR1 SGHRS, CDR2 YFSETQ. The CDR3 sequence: CASSLGPQGAGDTQYF. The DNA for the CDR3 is TGCGCCAGCAGCTTGGGGCCCCAGGGGGCAGGAGATACGCAGTATTTT.

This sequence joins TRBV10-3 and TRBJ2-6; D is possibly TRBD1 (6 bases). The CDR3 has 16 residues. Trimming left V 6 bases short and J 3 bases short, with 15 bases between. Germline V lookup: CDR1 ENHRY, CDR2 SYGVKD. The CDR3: CAIRLTAGVGANVLTF. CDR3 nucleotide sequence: TGTGCCATCAGATTAACAGCAGGGGTTGGGGCCAACGTCCTGACTTTC.

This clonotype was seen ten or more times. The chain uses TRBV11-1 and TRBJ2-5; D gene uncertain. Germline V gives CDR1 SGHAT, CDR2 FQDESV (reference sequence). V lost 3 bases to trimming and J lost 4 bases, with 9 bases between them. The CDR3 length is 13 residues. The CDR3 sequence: CASSLGERETQYF. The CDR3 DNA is TGTGCCAGCAGCTTGGGCGAGAGAGAGACCCAGTACTTC.

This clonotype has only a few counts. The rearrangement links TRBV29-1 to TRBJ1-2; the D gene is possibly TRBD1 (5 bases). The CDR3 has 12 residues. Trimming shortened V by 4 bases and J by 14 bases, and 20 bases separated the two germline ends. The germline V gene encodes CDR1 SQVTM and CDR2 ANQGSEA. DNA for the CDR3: TGCAGCGTTGCGGGAGGGGTAGAGCAAGTGACCTTC. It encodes CSVAGGVEQVTF.

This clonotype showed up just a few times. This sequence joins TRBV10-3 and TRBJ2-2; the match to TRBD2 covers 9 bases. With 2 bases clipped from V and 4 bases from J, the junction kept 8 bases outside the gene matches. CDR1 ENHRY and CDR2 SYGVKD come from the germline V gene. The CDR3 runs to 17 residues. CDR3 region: CAISELLAGRVTGELFF. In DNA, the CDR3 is TGTGCCATCAGTGAGCTCCTAGCGGGACGGGTCACCGGGGAGCTGTTTTTT.

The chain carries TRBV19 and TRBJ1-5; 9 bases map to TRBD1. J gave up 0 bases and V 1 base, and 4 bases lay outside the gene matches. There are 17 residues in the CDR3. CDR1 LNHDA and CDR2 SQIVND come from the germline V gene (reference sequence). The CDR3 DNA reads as TGTGCCAGTAGTATAGCACCGACAGGGGGTAGCAATCAGCCCCAGCATTTT. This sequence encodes CASSIAPTGGSNQPQHF.

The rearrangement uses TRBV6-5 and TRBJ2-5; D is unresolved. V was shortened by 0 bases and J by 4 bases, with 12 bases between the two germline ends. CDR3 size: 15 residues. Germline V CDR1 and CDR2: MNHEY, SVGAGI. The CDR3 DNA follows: TGTGCCAGCAGTTACTCAGCAGGCAGGCGAGAGACCCAGTACTTC. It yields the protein CASSYSAGRRETQYF.

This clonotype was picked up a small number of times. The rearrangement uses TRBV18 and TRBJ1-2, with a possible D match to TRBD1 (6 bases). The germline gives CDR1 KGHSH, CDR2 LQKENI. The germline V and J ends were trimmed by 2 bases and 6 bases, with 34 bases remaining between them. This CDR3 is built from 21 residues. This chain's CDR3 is CASSPSGRYPTPGHPGHGYTF. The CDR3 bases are TGTGCCAGCTCACCATCTGGCCGGTACCCAACGCCGGGACACCCGGGGCATGGCTACACCTTC.

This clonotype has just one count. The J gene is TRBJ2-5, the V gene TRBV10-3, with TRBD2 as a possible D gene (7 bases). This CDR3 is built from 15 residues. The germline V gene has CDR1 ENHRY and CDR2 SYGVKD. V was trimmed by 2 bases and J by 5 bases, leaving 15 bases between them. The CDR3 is CAISEPSGGGETQYF. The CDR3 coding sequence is TGTGCCATCAGTGAGCCTTCGGGGGGCGGGGAGACCCAGTACTTC.

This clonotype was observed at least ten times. The CDR3 here is CSVVRTNTDTQYF. The CDR3 bases are TGCAGCGTTGTGAGGACCAACACAGATACGCAGTATTTT. The chain couples TRBV29-1 to TRBJ2-3; D gene uncertain. Trimming removed 4 bases at V and 2 bases at J, with 10 bases between. This CDR3 is 13 amino acids long. Germline V CDR1 and CDR2: SQVTM, ANQGSEA.

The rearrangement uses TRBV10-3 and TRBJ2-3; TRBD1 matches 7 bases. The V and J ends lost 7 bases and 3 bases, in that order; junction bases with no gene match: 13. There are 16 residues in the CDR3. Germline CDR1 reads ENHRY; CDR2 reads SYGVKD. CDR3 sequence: CAIKGALGSITDTQYF. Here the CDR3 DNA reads TGTGCCATCAAGGGGGCCCTGGGAAGTATTACAGATACGCAGTATTTT.

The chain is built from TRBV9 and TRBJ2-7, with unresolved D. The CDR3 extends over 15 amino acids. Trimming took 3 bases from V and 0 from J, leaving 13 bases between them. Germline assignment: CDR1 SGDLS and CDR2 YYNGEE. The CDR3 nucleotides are TGTGCCAGCAGCGGTCCCGGAAGTGGCTCCTACGAGCAGTACTTC. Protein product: CASSGPGSGSYEQYF. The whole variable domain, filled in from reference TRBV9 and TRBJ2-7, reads DSGVTQTPKHLITATGQRVTLRCSPRSGDLSVYWYQQSLDQGLQFLIQYYNGEERAKGNILERFSAQQFPDLHSELNLSSLELGDSALYFCASSGPGSGSYEQYFGPGTRLTVT.

Written as DNA, the CDR3 is TGTGCCAGCAGTATATTGAAAACCGGGGAGCTGTTTTTT. Translation: CASSILKTGELFF. V gene TRBV28 combines with J gene TRBJ2-2; D not certain. V was shortened by 5 bases and J by 5 bases, with 9 bases between the two germline ends. Germline V CDR1 and CDR2: MDHEN, SYDVKM. The CDR3 consists of 13 residues.

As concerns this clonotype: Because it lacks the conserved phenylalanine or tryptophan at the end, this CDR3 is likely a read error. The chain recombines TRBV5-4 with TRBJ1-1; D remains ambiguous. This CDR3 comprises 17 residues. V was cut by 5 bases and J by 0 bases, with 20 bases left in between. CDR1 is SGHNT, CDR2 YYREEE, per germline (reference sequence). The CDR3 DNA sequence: TGTGCCAGCAGTCCCCCCGGACGATCCAACATGAACACTGAAGCTTTCCTT. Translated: CASSPPGRSNMNTEAFL.

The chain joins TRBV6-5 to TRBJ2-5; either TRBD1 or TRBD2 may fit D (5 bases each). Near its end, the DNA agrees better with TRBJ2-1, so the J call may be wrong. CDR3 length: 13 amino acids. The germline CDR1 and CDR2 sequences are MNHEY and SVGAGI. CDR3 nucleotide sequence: TGTGCCAGCAGGGGGACGGAAATAAATGAGCAGTTCTTC. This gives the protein CASRGTEINEQFF.

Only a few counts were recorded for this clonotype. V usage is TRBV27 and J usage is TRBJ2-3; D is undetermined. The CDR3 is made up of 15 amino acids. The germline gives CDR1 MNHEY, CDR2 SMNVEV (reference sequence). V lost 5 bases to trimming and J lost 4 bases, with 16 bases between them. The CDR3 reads CASSPSVQRADTQYF. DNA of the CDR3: TGTGCCAGCAGTCCTAGTGTCCAGCGCGCAGATACGCAGTATTTT.

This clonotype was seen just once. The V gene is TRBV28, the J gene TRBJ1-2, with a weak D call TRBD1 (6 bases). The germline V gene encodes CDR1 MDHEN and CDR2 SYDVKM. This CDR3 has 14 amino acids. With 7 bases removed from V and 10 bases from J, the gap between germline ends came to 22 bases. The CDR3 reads CASTTGGTSLIYTF. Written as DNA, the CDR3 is TGTGCCAGCACTACCGGAGGGACATCCTTGATCTACACCTTC.

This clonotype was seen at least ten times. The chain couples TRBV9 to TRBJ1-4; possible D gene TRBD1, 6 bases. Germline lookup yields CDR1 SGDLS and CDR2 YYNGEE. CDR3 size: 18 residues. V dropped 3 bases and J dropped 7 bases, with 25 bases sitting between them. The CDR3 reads CASSGTIGGRDTGEKLFF. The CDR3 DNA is TGTGCCAGCAGCGGGACGATTGGGGGCCGGGACACCGGTGAAAAACTGTTTTTT.

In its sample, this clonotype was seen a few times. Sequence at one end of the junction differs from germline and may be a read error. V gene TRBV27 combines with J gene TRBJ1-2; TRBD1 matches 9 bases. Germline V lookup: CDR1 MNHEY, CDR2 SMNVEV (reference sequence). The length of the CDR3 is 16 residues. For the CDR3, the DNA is TGTGCCAGCAGTAAAGCGGGACAGGGAAGGGGCTATGGCTACATCTTC. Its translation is CASSKAGQGRGYGYIF.

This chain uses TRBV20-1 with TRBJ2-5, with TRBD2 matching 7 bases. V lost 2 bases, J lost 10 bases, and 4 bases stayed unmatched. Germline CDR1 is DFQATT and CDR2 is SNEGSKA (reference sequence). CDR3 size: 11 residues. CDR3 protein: CSARSTGGQYF. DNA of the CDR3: TGCAGTGCTAGATCTACGGGGGGCCAGTACTTC.

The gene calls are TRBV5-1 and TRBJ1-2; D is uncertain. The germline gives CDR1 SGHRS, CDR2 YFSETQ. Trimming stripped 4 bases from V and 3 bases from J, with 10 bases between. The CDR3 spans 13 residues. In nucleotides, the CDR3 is TGCGCCAGCAGCGGCGGACTGGACTATGGCTACACCTTC. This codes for CASSGGLDYGYTF.

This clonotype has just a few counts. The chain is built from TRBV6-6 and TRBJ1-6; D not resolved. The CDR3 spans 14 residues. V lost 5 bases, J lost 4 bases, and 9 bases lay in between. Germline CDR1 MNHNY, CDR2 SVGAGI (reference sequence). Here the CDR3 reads CASSLTNYNSPLHF. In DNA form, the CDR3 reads TGTGCCAGCAGTCTGACAAATTATAATTCACCCCTCCACTTT.